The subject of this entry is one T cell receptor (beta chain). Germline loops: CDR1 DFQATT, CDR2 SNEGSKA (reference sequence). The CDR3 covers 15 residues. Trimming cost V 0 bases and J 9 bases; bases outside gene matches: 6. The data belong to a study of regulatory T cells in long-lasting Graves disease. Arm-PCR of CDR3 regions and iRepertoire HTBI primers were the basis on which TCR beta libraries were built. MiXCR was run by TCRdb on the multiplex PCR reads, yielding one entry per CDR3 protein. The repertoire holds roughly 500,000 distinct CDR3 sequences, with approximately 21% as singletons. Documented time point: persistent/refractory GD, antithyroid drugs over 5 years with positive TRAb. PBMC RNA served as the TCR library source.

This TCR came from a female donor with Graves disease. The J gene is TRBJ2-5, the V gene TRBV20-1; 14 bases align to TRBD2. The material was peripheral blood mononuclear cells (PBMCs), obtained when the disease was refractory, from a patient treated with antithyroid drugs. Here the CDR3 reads CSAREGLAGVWAQYF. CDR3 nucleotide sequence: TGCAGTGCTAGAGAGGGACTAGCGGGAGTATGGGCCCAGTACTTC.